This T cell receptor beta chain was captured in a study of OX40 agonist ivuxolimab in advanced cancers. Study-level background: Aged roughly 20 to 79 with a mean of approximately 57 years, they were 82.7% male. Of the participants, approximately 44% had some prior anti-PD-1, anti-PD-L1 or anti-CTLA-4 therapy, which was allowed. Partial responses were achieved by three patients, of whom one had hepatocellular carcinoma and two had cutaneous melanoma.

The protocol was immunoSEQ multiplex PCR, while the TCRdb copy is restricted to in-frame clones and leaves out a portion. This table holds under 85,000 clones, around nine tenths found once. Notes on this clone: Its specificity is unknown.

General study points: The specificity for antigen of the expanded peripheral T cells was not determined.

The material sequenced was CD4+ or CD8+ T cells sorted from blood, taken in a trial of the OX40 agonist ivuxolimab. This TCR was sampled from an adult with an advanced solid tumor such as melanoma, head and neck, liver or kidney cancer.

CDR3 DNA sequence: TGTGCCAGCAGCTTATCCCCTATCCGGGAACGGAGCACCGGGGAGCTGTTTTTT. As protein: CASSLSPIRERSTGELFF. The chain links TRBV7-3 to TRBJ2-2, with D maybe TRBD2 (5 bases). The germline gives CDR1 SGHTA, CDR2 FQGTGA. The CDR3 has 18 amino acids. Trimming removed 2 bases at V and 4 bases at J, with 20 bases between.